This T cell receptor (beta chain) was found in a study of PD-1 blockade in classical Hodgkin lymphoma. The overall study: Intravenous infusions of nivolumab 3 mg/kg reached patients every 2 weeks.

Relapse was seen in all patients after autologous stem cell transplantation, and brentuximab vedotin exposure was variable. V was pared by 0 bases and J by 4 bases, with 6 bases between. The CDR3 has 13 amino acids. Per germline, CDR1 SGHTA and CDR2 FQGTGA. As concerns this clone: What it binds is unknown. Other nucleotide sequences in the sample specify the same CDR3.

Study observations and caveats: Complete responders showed a baseline diversity that resembled the diversity of newly diagnosed patients. Significantly greater TCR diversity emerged by C4D1 in CD4+ cells but not CD8+ cells. Some patients began nivolumab under 1 year after ASCT. These patients were excluded from later analyses.

The protocol was immunoSEQ multiplex PCR, while the TCRdb copy is restricted to in-frame clones and leaves out a portion. In the table there are 130,000 to 150,000 clones, approximately 72% of which are singletons. The sample in question was peripheral blood mononuclear cells (PBMCs), obtained before the second cycle of nivolumab. The rearrangement links TRBV7-3 to TRBJ1-1; D is ambiguous. The clonotype was recovered from a human donor with classical Hodgkin lymphoma. This chain's CDR3 is CASSLTGITEAFF. CDR3 sequence (DNA): TGTGCCAGCAGCTTAACTGGAATCACTGAAGCTTTCTTT.